Below are 8 T cell receptor beta chains sequenced from a single sample in a study of T cell responses to AZD1222 COVID-19 vaccine. Profiling relied on immunoSEQ multiplex PCR, and the TCRdb table lists in-frame clones only, not all of them. The data contain 90,000 to 150,000 clones, roughly 87% of them singletons. The sequencing here drew on peripheral blood, taken on day 0 of AZD1222 vaccination. The receptor source for this set is an adult in good health.

This clone was seen only a few times. The rearrangement links TRBV5-1 to TRBJ2-1; the match to TRBD2 covers 7 bases. V was clipped by 1 base and J by 6 bases; unmatched bases: 7. CDR1 and CDR2 (germline): SGHRS, YFSETQ. This CDR3 region has 15 residues. The CDR3 is CASSLIAGEGNEQFF. CDR3 DNA sequence: TGCGCCAGCAGCTTGATCGCGGGAGAGGGCAATGAGCAGTTCTTC.

The rearrangement joins TRBV11-3 to TRBJ1-1, with D unresolved. The CDR3 spans 12 residues. CDR1 is SGHNT and CDR2 is YENEEA in the germline V gene. V dropped 6 bases and J dropped 3 bases, with 8 bases sitting between them. CDR3 DNA: TGTGCCAGCAGACAACAAGACACTGAAGCTTTCTTT. It encodes CASRQQDTEAFF.

This sequence joins TRBV30 and TRBJ2-5, with unresolved D. The CDR3 consists of 14 residues. The ends were cut back, 0 bases at V and 2 bases at J, with 10 bases in the middle. Germline CDR1 and CDR2: GTSNPN and SVGIG (reference sequence). CDR3 DNA sequence: TGTGCCTGGAGTGTATCAGGTGCTCAAGAGACCCAGTACTTC. This codes for CAWSVSGAQETQYF.

The V call is TRBV28, the J call TRBJ2-5; D is tentatively TRBD1 or TRBD2 (5 bases each). The length of the CDR3 is 15 residues. Germline assignment: CDR1 MDHEN and CDR2 SYDVKM. Between the trimmed V and J ends, which lost 5 bases and 1 base, there was a span of 14 bases. As DNA, the CDR3 is TGTGCCAGCAGTCCCCCGGGGCAGACCCAAGAGACCCAGTACTTC. Translating it yields CASSPPGQTQETQYF.

This chain connects TRBV3-1 (or the pseudogene TRBV3-2) to TRBJ1-2, with a tentative D call TRBD1 (5 bases). Germline V gene lookup returns CDR1 LGHDT and CDR2 YNNKEL (reference sequence). CDR3 length: 17 residues. V lost 0 bases and J 4 bases, leaving 18 bases between the germline ends. The CDR3 protein is CASSQDQEGLGIYGYTF. CDR3 nucleotide sequence: TGTGCCAGCAGCCAAGATCAGGAGGGGTTGGGGATCTATGGCTACACCTTC.

This clone was observed a single time. This chain connects TRBV27 to TRBJ2-5; D not resolved. Between the trimmed V and J ends, which lost 7 bases and 5 bases, there was a span of 8 bases. Per the germline V gene, CDR1 is MNHEY and CDR2 is SMNVEV (reference sequence). This CDR3 is built from 11 residues. CDR3 bases: TGTGCCAGCATGTACGGGGAGACCCAGTACTTC. This encodes CASMYGETQYF.

This clone has just one count. This chain uses TRBV6-4 with TRBJ2-2, with a tentative D call TRBD2 (6 bases). This CDR3 region has 15 residues. Germline V gene lookup returns CDR1 MRHNA and CDR2 SNTAGT. Trimming pared 0 bases from V and 1 base from J, leaving 6 bases between. As DNA, the CDR3 is TGTGCCAGCAGTGACTCGCGGGAGAACACCGGGGAGCTGTTTTTT. Protein: CASSDSRENTGELFF.

The rearrangement uses TRBV29-1 and TRBJ1-2, with D perhaps matching TRBD1 (5 bases). CDR3 length: 14 amino acids. Germline-derived CDR1 and CDR2 are SQVTM and ANQGSEA. The V end was cut by 6 bases, the J end by 1 base, with 15 bases between. As DNA, the CDR3 is TGCAGCGTCCCACACCGGGGGGTTAACTATGGCTACACCTTC. Translated: CSVPHRGVNYGYTF.